Listed here are 32 T cell receptor beta chains from one sample, sequenced in a study of a mutant IDH1 vaccine in newly diagnosed glioma. Sample time point: week 11, during vaccination. Vaccinated patients received 300 ug of mutant IDH1 20-mer peptide per dose, with topical imiquimod. Data came from immunoSEQ multiplex PCR; TCRdb stores just in-frame clones and leaves some out. The data hold tens of thousands of clones, with roughly four fifths observed a single time. Their recognized antigens are unknown. The source material was PBMCs, sampled from a glioma patient whose treatment included an IDH1 peptide vaccine. The origin of the receptors is a man in his thirties or forties with glioma.

The chain employs TRBV6-1 and TRBJ1-2; D remains unclear. The CDR3 covers 12 residues. Germline V gene data show CDR1 as MNHNS and CDR2 as SASEGT. V was cut by 3 bases and J by 6 bases, with 8 bases left in between. CDR3 nucleotide sequence: TGTGCCAGCAGTGAGCGGCCTAATGGCTACACCTTC. Its translation is CASSERPNGYTF.

This chain connects TRBV4-3 to TRBJ2-7; 8 bases fit TRBD1. The CDR3 consists of 15 residues. Germline CDR1 is LGHNA and CDR2 is YSLEER. With 4 bases clipped from V and 5 bases from J, the junction kept 10 bases outside the gene matches. CDR3 sequence (DNA): TGCGCCAGCAGCCTACAGACAGGGGAATCCGACGAGCAGTACTTC. Translated, it gives CASSLQTGESDEQYF.

V is TRBV6-5 and J is TRBJ1-2; no reliable D call. Germline values: CDR1 MNHEY, CDR2 SVGAGI. CDR3 size: 14 residues. The germline V and J ends were trimmed by 0 bases and 4 bases, with 9 bases remaining between them. CDR3 residues: CASSYSWQTYGYTF. The CDR3 nucleotides read TGTGCCAGCAGTTACTCGTGGCAGACCTATGGCTACACCTTC.

The V call is TRBV28, the J call TRBJ1-4, with a weak D call TRBD1 (6 bases). Germline V gene sequence: CDR1 MDHEN, CDR2 SYDVKM. V lost 1 base to trimming and J lost 5 bases, with 11 bases between them. This CDR3 is built from 15 residues. CDR3 in amino acids: CASSLLRGVNEKLFF. The CDR3 nucleotides are TGTGCCAGCAGTTTATTGAGGGGGGTAAATGAAAAACTGTTTTTT.

The chain carries TRBV2 and TRBJ2-6; 12 bases agree with TRBD1. The length of the CDR3 is 19 residues. The J segment lost 0 bases and the V segment lost 4 bases, leaving 7 bases of the junction unmatched. Germline loops: CDR1 SNHLY, CDR2 FYNNEI. The DNA of the CDR3 is TGTGCCAGCAGTGGAAGGGGACAGGGGGCAATCTCTGGGGCCAACGTCCTGACTTTC. Protein sequence: CASSGRGQGAISGANVLTF.

The chain is built from TRBV7-9 and TRBJ1-4; 9 bases agree with TRBD1. The CDR3 runs 17 residues. Germline lookup yields CDR1 SEHNR and CDR2 FQNEAQ (reference sequence). V lost 3 bases and J lost 6; bases outside the gene matches: 11. The CDR3 sequence: CASSLGSEGTGYEKLFF. Here the CDR3 DNA reads TGTGCCAGCAGCTTGGGGAGTGAAGGGACAGGGTATGAAAAACTGTTTTTT.

This sequence joins TRBV30 and TRBJ2-1; D ambiguous. Germline CDR1 and CDR2: GTSNPN and SVGIG (reference sequence). The germline V and J ends were trimmed by 4 bases and 0 bases, with 13 bases remaining between them. CDR3 length: 15 amino acids. The DNA of the CDR3 is TGTGCCTGGAATCATGGCCGGAGCTCCTACAATGAGCAGTTCTTC. Protein sequence: CAWNHGRSSYNEQFF.

This clone has more than one count but fewer than ten. The rearrangement links TRBV6-4 to TRBJ2-6, with TRBD1 as a possible D gene (6 bases). From germline, CDR1 is MRHNA and CDR2 SNTAGT. Trimming removed 0 bases from V and 0 bases from J, with 6 bases in between. The CDR3 has 16 residues. The CDR3 here is CASSDSDSSGANVLTF. The CDR3 nucleotides read TGTGCCAGCAGTGACTCGGACAGCTCTGGGGCCAACGTCCTGACTTTC.

The J gene is TRBJ1-1, the V gene TRBV15, with a weak D call TRBD1 (5 bases). V lost 0 bases and J lost 7, with 9 bases in between. Looked up from germline, CDR1 is LNHNV and CDR2 is YYDKDF (reference sequence). The CDR3 extends over 13 amino acids. Written as DNA, the CDR3 is TGTGCCACCAGCAGAGAATGGGGGATTGAAGCTTTCTTT. It specifies CATSREWGIEAFF.

The chain employs TRBV6-6 and TRBJ2-7, with 7 bases identical to TRBD1. The germline V gene encodes CDR1 MNHNY and CDR2 SVGAGI (reference sequence). V lost 6 bases, J lost 2 bases, and 7 bases stayed unmatched. This CDR3 is built from 14 residues. The CDR3 sequence is CASSPRQGPYEQYF. DNA for the CDR3: TGTGCCAGCAGCCCTAGACAGGGACCCTACGAGCAGTACTTC.

CDR3 residues: CASRSGTGPSRYTF. The CDR3 DNA reads TGTGCCAGCAGATCCGGGACAGGCCCGTCTCGCTACACCTTC. The rearrangement links TRBV4-2 to TRBJ1-2; 8 positions match TRBD1. Germline V lookup: CDR1 LGHNA, CDR2 YNFKEQ. The CDR3 is 14 amino acids. V dropped 6 bases and J dropped 9; count of bases not matched to a gene: 12.

This chain connects TRBV9 to TRBJ2-5; 8 nucleotides line up with TRBD1. Looked up from germline, CDR1 is SGDLS and CDR2 is YYNGEE. CDR3 length: 15 amino acids. V trimming: 4 bases; J trimming: 3 bases; junction bases outside the gene matches: 8. CDR3 bases: TGTGCCAGCAGCCTTACAGGACAGGGAAAAGAGACCCAGTACTTC. Its protein product is CASSLTGQGKETQYF.

The genes are TRBV6-5 and TRBJ1-2; D gene ambiguous. This CDR3 comprises 15 residues. Germline CDR1 MNHEY, CDR2 SVGAGI. V shed 2 bases and J shed 3 bases, with 13 bases lying between them. The CDR3 region has the DNA TGTGCCAGCAGTTACGGTTATCCAGGAGACTATGGCTACACCTTC. Translation: CASSYGYPGDYGYTF.

The rearrangement links TRBV11-3 to TRBJ2-5, with D unclear. The germline CDR1 and CDR2 sequences are SGHNT and YENEEA. This CDR3 has 13 amino acids. The V gene lost 5 bases and the J gene lost 1 base, with 8 bases spanning the gap. CDR3 residues: CASSPRAQETQYF. The CDR3 nucleotides read TGTGCCAGCAGCCCCCGTGCCCAAGAGACCCAGTACTTC.

Here the CDR3 reads CAISENSLKYF. The CDR3 coding sequence is TGTGCCATCAGTGAGAACAGCCTCAAGTACTTC. This chain connects TRBV10-3 to TRBJ2-7; D remains ambiguous. This CDR3 has 11 residues. V shed 2 bases and J shed 11 bases, with 10 bases lying between them. Germline loops: CDR1 ENHRY, CDR2 SYGVKD.

This chain joins TRBV7-6 and TRBJ2-7, with TRBD2 as a possible D gene (5 bases). Per germline, CDR1 SGHVS and CDR2 FNYEAQ. The V end was cut by 5 bases, the J end by 4 bases, with 15 bases between. This CDR3 spans 14 amino acids. In nucleotides, the CDR3 is TGTGCCAGCAGCCCCGGACCGGGATGGTACGAGCAGTACTTC. It is translated as CASSPGPGWYEQYF.

This clone was counted between two and nine times. The rearrangement joins TRBV30 to TRBJ1-2; possible D gene TRBD1, 6 bases. Trimming stripped 3 bases from V and 4 bases from J, with 12 bases between. The germline CDR1 and CDR2 sequences are GTSNPN and SVGIG (reference sequence). This CDR3 contains 13 residues. CDR3 sequence: CAWSLDRLYGYTF. CDR3 bases: TGTGCCTGGAGCTTAGACAGGCTCTATGGCTACACCTTC.

This sequence joins TRBV12-5 and TRBJ2-1, with D perhaps matching TRBD2 (5 bases). V was cut by 6 bases and J by 5 bases, with 17 bases left in between. CDR1 and CDR2 from the germline V gene are LGHNT and FRNRAP. This CDR3 region has 15 residues. The CDR3 loop reads CASGVGNRGNNEQFF. CDR3 sequence (DNA): TGTGCTAGTGGGGTTGGGAACCGGGGAAACAATGAGCAGTTCTTC.

The genes are TRBV27 and TRBJ1-5; the D gene is possibly TRBD1 (5 bases). Trimming stripped 4 bases from V and 0 bases from J, with 19 bases between. The CDR3 is 18 residues long. Germline V gene lookup returns CDR1 MNHEY and CDR2 SMNVEV (reference sequence). DNA of the CDR3: TGTGCCAGCAGTTCAGGGAAGATGGGGTGGGATAGCAATCAGCCCCAGCATTTT. Translating it yields CASSSGKMGWDSNQPQHF.

This sequence joins TRBV10-3 and TRBJ1-6; D not resolved. Germline loops: CDR1 ENHRY, CDR2 SYGVKD. V shed 0 bases and J shed 4 bases, with 7 bases lying between them. The CDR3 consists of 15 residues. The CDR3: CAISESRWYNSPLHF. The CDR3 coding sequence is TGTGCCATCAGTGAGTCGAGATGGTATAATTCACCCCTCCACTTT.

This rearrangement joins TRBV20-1 to TRBJ2-5, with a weak D call TRBD2 (5 bases). With 6 bases removed from V and 5 bases from J, the gap between germline ends came to 10 bases. From germline, CDR1 is DFQATT and CDR2 SNEGSKA (reference sequence). There are 11 residues in the CDR3. Here the CDR3 reads CSAGRGETQYF. DNA for the CDR3: TGCAGTGCGGGCCGCGGGGAGACCCAGTACTTC.

This CDR3 reads CASSRGLAGVVEQYF. The CDR3, as DNA: TGTGCCAGCAGCCGCGGACTAGCGGGAGTCGTAGAGCAGTACTTC. The V call is TRBV6-6, the J call TRBJ2-7; 13 nucleotides line up with TRBD2. The J segment lost 7 bases and the V segment lost 6 bases, leaving 9 bases of the junction unmatched. The CDR3 sequence is 15 residues long. CDR1 MNHNY and CDR2 SVGAGI come from the germline V gene (reference sequence).

This sequence joins TRBV28 and TRBJ2-7, with TRBD2 matching 7 bases. Germline values: CDR1 MDHEN, CDR2 SYDVKM. This CDR3 has 13 residues. Trimming took 10 bases from V and 2 from J; bases not matched to a gene: 8. The CDR3 nucleotides are TGTGCCATCTTAAGCGGGACCACCTACGAGCAGTACTTC. It encodes CAILSGTTYEQYF. Full variable domain (missing parts from reference TRBV28 and TRBJ2-7): DVKVTQSSRYLVKRTGEKVFLECVQDMDHENMFWYRQDPGLGLRLIYFSYDVKMKEKGDIPEGYSVSREKKERFSLILESASTNQTSMYLCAILSGTTYEQYFGPGTRLTVT.

DNA of the CDR3: TGTGCCTGGAATAAAGATATCAATACGCAGTATTTT. It codes for CAWNKDINTQYF. V and J are TRBV30 and TRBJ2-3; D not resolved. Germline CDR1 is GTSNPN and CDR2 is SVGIG (reference sequence). Trimming shortened V by 4 bases and J by 7 bases, and 12 bases separated the two germline ends. CDR3 length: 12 amino acids.

The chain joins TRBV2 to TRBJ2-1; the match to TRBD1 covers 7 bases. V dropped 4 bases and J dropped 5; count of bases not matched to a gene: 5. Germline CDR1 and CDR2: SNHLY and FYNNEI. The CDR3 consists of 14 residues. This CDR3 reads CASSVRQGDNEQFF. The CDR3 DNA reads TGTGCCAGCAGTGTACGACAGGGAGACAATGAGCAGTTCTTC. Filled out from reference TRBV2 and TRBJ2-1, the complete variable domain reads EPEVTQTPSHQVTQMGQEVILRCVPISNHLYFYWYRQILGQKVEFLVSFYNNEISEKSEIFDDQFSVERPDGSNFTLKIRSTKLEDSAMYFCASSVRQGDNEQFFGPGTRLTVL.

This clone appeared a single time. The J gene is TRBJ1-4, the V gene TRBV7-6; the D is unclear. Germline V CDR1 and CDR2: SGHVS, FNYEAQ. V dropped 5 bases and J dropped 0 bases, with 10 bases sitting between them. The CDR3 spans 15 residues. The CDR3 loop is CASSPAPATNEKLFF. The DNA for the CDR3 is TGTGCCAGCAGCCCCGCGCCTGCAACTAATGAAAAACTGTTTTTT.

The chain uses TRBV27 and TRBJ1-4; the D gene is possibly TRBD1 (5 bases). Germline CDR1 is MNHEY and CDR2 is SMNVEV (reference sequence). This CDR3 spans 14 amino acids. V was cut by 2 bases and J by 8 bases, with 12 bases left in between. The CDR3 DNA sequence: TGTGCCAGCAGTTTAGGAGGGGTAGAAGAAAAACTGTTTTTT. Protein: CASSLGGVEEKLFF.

The chain joins TRBV7-7 to TRBJ2-5, with 12 nucleotides matching TRBD2. In germline, CDR1 is SSHAT, CDR2 FNYEAQ (reference sequence). The CDR3 sequence is 16 residues long. V lost 5 bases, J lost 3 bases, and 7 bases stayed unmatched. The CDR3 bases are TGTGCCAGCAGCCCTCTAGCGGGGGGGCCCGAAGAGACCCAGTACTTC. Protein sequence: CASSPLAGGPEETQYF.

The genes are TRBV19 and TRBJ2-1; D might be TRBD1 (5 bases). The CDR3 has 15 residues. The V and J ends lost 1 base and 2 bases respectively, with 9 bases between them. CDR1 is LNHDA and CDR2 is SQIVND in the germline V gene (reference sequence). The CDR3 region is CASSIARAPYNEQFF. The CDR3, as DNA: TGTGCCAGTAGTATAGCCAGGGCCCCCTACAATGAGCAGTTCTTC.

The V call is TRBV5-6, the J call TRBJ1-2; TRBD1 agrees at 10 bases. The CDR3 consists of 16 residues. CDR1 and CDR2 (germline): SGHDT, YYEEEE. J lost 4 bases, V lost 3 bases, and 9 bases had no gene match. This CDR3 is CASSSGTGEGPYGYTF. In DNA, the CDR3 is TGTGCCAGCAGCTCCGGGACAGGGGAGGGACCCTATGGCTACACCTTC.

The J gene is TRBJ1-1, the V gene TRBV19; 10 bases fit TRBD1. In germline, CDR1 is LNHDA, CDR2 SQIVND (reference sequence). V was clipped by 8 bases and J by 5 bases; unmatched bases: 11. This CDR3 is 15 amino acids long. The CDR3 reads CASFRDRGQTTEAFF. CDR3 coding DNA: TGTGCCAGTTTCCGGGACAGGGGTCAGACGACTGAAGCTTTCTTT.

The chain combines TRBV6-5 with TRBJ2-7; D is perhaps TRBD2 (6 bases). Germline lookup yields CDR1 MNHEY and CDR2 SVGAGI. Deletions cut 8 bases from V and 4 bases from J, with 21 bases between. This CDR3 comprises 15 residues. CDR3 bases: TGTGCCAGCCGCCCGCTTGGAGGGGTTGGTTACGAGCAGTACTTC. Amino acid sequence: CASRPLGGVGYEQYF.